This T cell receptor (beta chain) emerged from a study of T cell changes during pregnancy in multiple sclerosis (dated by TCRdb to the late 2010s). For the study in its entirety: The study examined how the T cell repertoire changed over the course of pregnancy in women with multiple sclerosis.

Libraries came from the immunoSEQ multiplex PCR assay. TCRdb limited this immuneACCESS table to in-frame rearrangements with V and J called. A share of clones is missing; checked studies link under half to unresolved V genes, and the rest is unexplained. The sample includes around 31,000 clones, with 88% observed a single time. 0.6% to 0.8% of the sample goes to the ten largest clones. Remarks on this clone: What this receptor recognizes is not known. No quality values exist for individual bases; no much larger clone is one base distant.

V and J are trimmed by 8 bases and 4 bases, and the gene matches miss 10 bases of the junction. Inclusive of the bounding cysteine and phenylalanine, the CDR3 is 15 residues long. Left in the record is the CDR3 DNA by itself, 45 bases read in frame from the first base. Via the germline V gene (reference sequence), CDR1 is LNHDA and CDR2 SQIVND. The receptor's source is a female donor in good health, enrolled as a control in a pregnancy study. Source: CD4+ T cells from peripheral blood mononuclear cells, taken in the first trimester of pregnancy. The sequence links TRBV19 to TRBJ2-4, and 8 bases in between align with TRBD2. The sequence in DNA is TGTGCCAGTCGACCACAACGACTAGCGAAAAACATTCAGTACTTC. This is translated as CASRPQRLAKNIQYF.